This TCR beta chain was found in a study of cytomegalovirus exposure and HLA in healthy donors. The PCR was carried out with 60 Vbeta primers and 13 Jbeta primers. Methods used by the authors: Approximately 11 million shared chains were among the about 80 million unique TCR beta chains that a later analysis counted. Using immunoSEQ multiplex PCR, the repertoire was profiled, and TCRdb retains in-frame clones only, with some absent. The V and J calls and clone size come from that table; D and trimming were worked out from the DNA. The sample contains about 85,000 clones, around two thirds of which appear only once. Study observations and caveats: A later analysis reportedly identified an Asian-associated ancestry cluster as carrying fewer N-insertions than the roughly 600-donor mean. Specific recognition of CMV antigens was confirmed in vitro for a few chains (all CMV-associated).

Remarks on this clone: Its antigen is undetermined.

CDR3 length equals 17 residues. V was shortened by 6 bases and J by 0 bases, with 15 bases between the two germline ends. Germline V gives CDR1 ENHRY, CDR2 SYGVKD. The genes are TRBV10-3 and TRBJ2-6; no reliable D call. This receptor was taken from a man in his thirties or forties in good health and CMV-seronegative. The sequenced material came from PBMCs. The CDR3 DNA reads as TGTGCCATCAGGAACGTAGCCATTCCCTCTGGGGCCAACGTCCTGACTTTC. It encodes CAIRNVAIPSGANVLTF.